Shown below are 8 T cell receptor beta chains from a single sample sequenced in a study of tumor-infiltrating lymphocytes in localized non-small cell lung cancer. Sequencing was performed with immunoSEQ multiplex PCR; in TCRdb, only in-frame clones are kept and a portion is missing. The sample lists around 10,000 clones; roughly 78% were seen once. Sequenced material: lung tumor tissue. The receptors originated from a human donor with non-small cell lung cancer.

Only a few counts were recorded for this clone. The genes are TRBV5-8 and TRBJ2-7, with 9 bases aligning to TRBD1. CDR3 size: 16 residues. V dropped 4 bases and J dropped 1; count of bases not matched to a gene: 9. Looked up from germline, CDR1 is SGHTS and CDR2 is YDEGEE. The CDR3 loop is CASSRNRGLFSYEQYF. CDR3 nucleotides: TGTGCCAGCAGCCGCAACAGGGGGCTCTTTTCCTACGAGCAGTACTTC.

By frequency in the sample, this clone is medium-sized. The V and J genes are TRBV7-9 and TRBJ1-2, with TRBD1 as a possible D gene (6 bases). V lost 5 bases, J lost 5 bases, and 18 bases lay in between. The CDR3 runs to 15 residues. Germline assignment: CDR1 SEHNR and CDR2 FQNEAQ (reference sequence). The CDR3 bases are TGTGCCAGCAGCCCGGACAGCAAAAGGAGGTATGGCTACACCTTC. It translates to CASSPDSKRRYGYTF.

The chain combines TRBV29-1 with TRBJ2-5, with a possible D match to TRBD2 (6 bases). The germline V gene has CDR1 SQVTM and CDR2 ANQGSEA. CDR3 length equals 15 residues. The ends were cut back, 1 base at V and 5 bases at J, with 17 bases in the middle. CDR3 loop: CSVEVRGLGGETQYF. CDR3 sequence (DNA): TGCAGCGTTGAAGTCAGAGGGCTAGGAGGGGAGACCCAGTACTTC.

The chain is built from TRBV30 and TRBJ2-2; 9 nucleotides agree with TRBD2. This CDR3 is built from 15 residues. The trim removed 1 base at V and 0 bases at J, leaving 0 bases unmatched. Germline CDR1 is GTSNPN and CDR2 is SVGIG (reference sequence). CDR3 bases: TGTGCCTGGAGTGGCGGGAGGGCGAACACCGGGGAGCTGTTTTTT. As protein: CAWSGGRANTGELFF.

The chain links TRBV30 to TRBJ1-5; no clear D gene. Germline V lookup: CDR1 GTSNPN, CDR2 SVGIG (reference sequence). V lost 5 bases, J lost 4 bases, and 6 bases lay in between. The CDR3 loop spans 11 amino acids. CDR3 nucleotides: TGTGCCTGGGGGAGGAATCAGCCCCAGCATTTT. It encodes CAWGRNQPQHF.

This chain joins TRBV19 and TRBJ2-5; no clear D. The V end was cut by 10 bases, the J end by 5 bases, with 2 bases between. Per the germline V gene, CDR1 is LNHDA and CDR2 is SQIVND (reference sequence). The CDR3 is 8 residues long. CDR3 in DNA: TGTGCCAACGAGACCCAGTACTTC. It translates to CANETQYF.

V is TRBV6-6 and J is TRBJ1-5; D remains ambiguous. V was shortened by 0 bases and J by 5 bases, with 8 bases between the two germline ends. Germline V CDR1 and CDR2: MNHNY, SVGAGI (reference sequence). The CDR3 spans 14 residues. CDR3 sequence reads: CASSYSNQDQPQHF. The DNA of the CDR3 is TGTGCCAGCAGTTACTCGAACCAGGATCAGCCCCAGCATTTT.

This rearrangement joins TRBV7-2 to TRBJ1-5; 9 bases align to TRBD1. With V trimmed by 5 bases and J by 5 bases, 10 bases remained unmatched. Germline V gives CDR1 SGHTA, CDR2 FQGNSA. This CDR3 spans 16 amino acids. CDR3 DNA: TGTGCCAGCAGCCCGTGGGGCGGGACAGGGTATCAGCCCCAGCATTTT. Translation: CASSPWGGTGYQPQHF. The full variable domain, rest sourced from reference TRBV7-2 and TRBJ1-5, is GAGVSQSPSNKVTEKGKDVELRCDPISGHTALYWYRQSLGQGLEFLIYFQGNSAPDKSGLPSDRFSAERTGGSVSTLTIQRTQQEDSAVYLCASSPWGGTGYQPQHFGDGTRLSIL.